The present T cell receptor (beta chain) was sequenced within a study of regulatory T cells in long-lasting Graves disease. Across the whole study: Patients with persistent Graves' disease had over 5 years of antithyroid drugs and persistent TSH receptor antibodies.

Time point denoted: persistent/refractory GD, antithyroid drugs over 5 years with positive TRAb. Making the TCR library involved RNA that had been extracted from PBMCs. A peripheral blood sample, roughly 8.7 milliliters in volume, was drawn into EDTA tubes. This clonotype was seen ten or more times. Arm-PCR of CDR3 regions and iRepertoire HTBI primers were used to build TCR beta libraries. From the multiplex PCR reads, TCRdb called clonotypes with MiXCR, one entry per CDR3 protein. This sample has 400,000 or so distinct CDR3 sequences, with 20% to 25% found just once. This clonotype originated in a female donor with Graves disease. Material: peripheral blood mononuclear cells (PBMCs), obtained when the disease was refractory, from a patient treated with antithyroid drugs.

DNA of the CDR3: TGTGCCAGCAGTACCCGGACTAGCGGGAGTAGCGACGAGCAGTACTTC. Translated, it gives CASSTRTSGSSDEQYF. The chain recombines TRBV27 with TRBJ2-7, with 13 bases fitting TRBD2. J was trimmed by 5 bases and V by 5 bases; bases with no gene match: 9. The CDR3 is 16 residues long. Germline CDR1 reads MNHEY; CDR2 reads SMNVEV (reference sequence).